The source of this TCR beta chain is a study of OX40 agonist ivuxolimab in advanced cancers. On the study more broadly: Prior anti-PD-1, anti-PD-L1 or anti-CTLA-4 therapy was allowed; approximately 41% had some.

The V end lost 2 bases, the J end lost 4 bases, and 14 bases lay between the germline ends. Germline loops: CDR1 MGHDK, CDR2 SYGVNS. This CDR3 region has 15 residues. Sequencing was performed with immunoSEQ multiplex PCR; in TCRdb, only in-frame clones are kept and a portion is missing. The table includes about 50,000 clones, more than 75% detected once. This sequence joins TRBV25-1 and TRBJ2-5; either TRBD1 or TRBD2 may supply D (6 bases each). Material: CD4+ or CD8+ T cells sorted from blood, obtained in a trial of the OX40 agonist ivuxolimab. The sequence came from an adult with an advanced solid tumor such as melanoma, head and neck, liver or kidney cancer. Here the CDR3 DNA reads TGTGCCAGCAGTGAAAGGTTGGGGGGCAGAGAGACCCAGTACTTC. Protein sequence: CASSERLGGRETQYF.